The 6 T cell receptor beta chains presented below share a single source sample, sequenced in a study of cytomegalovirus exposure and HLA in healthy donors. PCR employed 60 Vbeta and 13 Jbeta primers. Assay used: immunoSEQ multiplex PCR; TCRdb lists only in-frame clones, some missing. This table has 85,000 to 130,000 clones, about 80% appearing once. Sequencing was carried out using PBMCs. The receptors come from a woman aged 35 to 49 in good health and CMV-seronegative.

The V and J genes are TRBV28 and TRBJ2-7; TRBD1 matches at 8 bases. The CDR3 extends over 14 amino acids. The J segment lost 3 bases and the V segment lost 4 bases, leaving 5 bases of the junction unmatched. Germline V gene lookup returns CDR1 MDHEN and CDR2 SYDVKM. The CDR3 DNA follows: TGTGCCAGCAGTTCTGACAGGGGAAGCTACGAGCAGTACTTC. It translates to CASSSDRGSYEQYF.

CDR3 protein: CASRRGKGTANYGYTF. CDR3 nucleotides: TGTGCCAGCAGGAGAGGGAAGGGGACTGCTAACTATGGCTACACCTTC. The chain recombines TRBV28 with TRBJ1-2; a possible D gene is TRBD1 (5 bases). The V gene's germline CDR1 is MDHEN and CDR2 SYDVKM. The CDR3 consists of 16 residues. Trimming removed 6 bases from V and 0 bases from J, with 17 bases in between.

In the case of this clone: One end of the junction fails to match germline, which may point to a read error. The chain carries TRBV18 and TRBJ1-4; D not resolved. CDR3 length equals 16 residues. CDR1 and CDR2 (germline): KGHSH, LQKENI. In DNA, the CDR3 is TGTGCCAGCTCACCTCAGTCCTCCTCAACTAATGAAAAACGGTTTTTT. It encodes CASSPQSSSTNEKRFF.

This clone has a single count. The gene calls are TRBV5-4 and TRBJ2-7; a possible D gene is TRBD1 (6 bases). The CDR3 is 14 residues long. The germline V and J ends were trimmed by 0 bases and 3 bases, with 10 bases remaining between them. Germline CDR1 reads SGHNT; CDR2 reads YYREEE (reference sequence). The DNA for the CDR3 is TGTGCCAGCAGCTTGGGGACAGCCTTCTACGAGCAGTACTTC. This sequence encodes CASSLGTAFYEQYF.

The chain is built from TRBV9 and TRBJ2-6; a weak D match, TRBD1 (6 bases). Trimming took off 4 bases at V and 2 bases at J, with 28 bases between the two ends. The CDR3 has 21 amino acids. Germline-derived CDR1 and CDR2 are SGDLS and YYNGEE. The CDR3 loop reads CASSSRYHRAGDMPGANVLTF. Written as DNA, the CDR3 is TGTGCCAGCAGCAGCCGATATCACCGGGCAGGGGATATGCCTGGGGCCAACGTCCTGACTTTC.

The V call is TRBV6-5, the J call TRBJ2-2, with D perhaps TRBD2 (5 bases). Germline V gene lookup returns CDR1 MNHEY and CDR2 SVGAGI. The CDR3 sequence is 14 residues long. With 6 bases removed from V and 4 bases from J, the gap between germline ends came to 12 bases. The DNA of the CDR3 is TGTGCCAGCAGACGCCGGCTAGCCACCGGGGAGCTGTTTTTT. Its protein is CASRRRLATGELFF.